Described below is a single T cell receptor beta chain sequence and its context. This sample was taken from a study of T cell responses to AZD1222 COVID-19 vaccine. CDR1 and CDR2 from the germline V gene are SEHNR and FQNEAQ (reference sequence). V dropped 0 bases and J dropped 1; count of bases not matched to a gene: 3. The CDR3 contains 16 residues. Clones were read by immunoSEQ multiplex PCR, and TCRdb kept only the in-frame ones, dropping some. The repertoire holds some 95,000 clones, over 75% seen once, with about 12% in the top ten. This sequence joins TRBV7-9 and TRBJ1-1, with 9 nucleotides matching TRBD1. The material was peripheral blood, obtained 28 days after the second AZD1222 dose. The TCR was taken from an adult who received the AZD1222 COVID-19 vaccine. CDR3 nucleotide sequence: TGTGCCAGCAGCTTAGCGGGGGGACAGGGGAACACTGAAGCTTTCTTT. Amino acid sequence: CASSLAGGQGNTEAFF.